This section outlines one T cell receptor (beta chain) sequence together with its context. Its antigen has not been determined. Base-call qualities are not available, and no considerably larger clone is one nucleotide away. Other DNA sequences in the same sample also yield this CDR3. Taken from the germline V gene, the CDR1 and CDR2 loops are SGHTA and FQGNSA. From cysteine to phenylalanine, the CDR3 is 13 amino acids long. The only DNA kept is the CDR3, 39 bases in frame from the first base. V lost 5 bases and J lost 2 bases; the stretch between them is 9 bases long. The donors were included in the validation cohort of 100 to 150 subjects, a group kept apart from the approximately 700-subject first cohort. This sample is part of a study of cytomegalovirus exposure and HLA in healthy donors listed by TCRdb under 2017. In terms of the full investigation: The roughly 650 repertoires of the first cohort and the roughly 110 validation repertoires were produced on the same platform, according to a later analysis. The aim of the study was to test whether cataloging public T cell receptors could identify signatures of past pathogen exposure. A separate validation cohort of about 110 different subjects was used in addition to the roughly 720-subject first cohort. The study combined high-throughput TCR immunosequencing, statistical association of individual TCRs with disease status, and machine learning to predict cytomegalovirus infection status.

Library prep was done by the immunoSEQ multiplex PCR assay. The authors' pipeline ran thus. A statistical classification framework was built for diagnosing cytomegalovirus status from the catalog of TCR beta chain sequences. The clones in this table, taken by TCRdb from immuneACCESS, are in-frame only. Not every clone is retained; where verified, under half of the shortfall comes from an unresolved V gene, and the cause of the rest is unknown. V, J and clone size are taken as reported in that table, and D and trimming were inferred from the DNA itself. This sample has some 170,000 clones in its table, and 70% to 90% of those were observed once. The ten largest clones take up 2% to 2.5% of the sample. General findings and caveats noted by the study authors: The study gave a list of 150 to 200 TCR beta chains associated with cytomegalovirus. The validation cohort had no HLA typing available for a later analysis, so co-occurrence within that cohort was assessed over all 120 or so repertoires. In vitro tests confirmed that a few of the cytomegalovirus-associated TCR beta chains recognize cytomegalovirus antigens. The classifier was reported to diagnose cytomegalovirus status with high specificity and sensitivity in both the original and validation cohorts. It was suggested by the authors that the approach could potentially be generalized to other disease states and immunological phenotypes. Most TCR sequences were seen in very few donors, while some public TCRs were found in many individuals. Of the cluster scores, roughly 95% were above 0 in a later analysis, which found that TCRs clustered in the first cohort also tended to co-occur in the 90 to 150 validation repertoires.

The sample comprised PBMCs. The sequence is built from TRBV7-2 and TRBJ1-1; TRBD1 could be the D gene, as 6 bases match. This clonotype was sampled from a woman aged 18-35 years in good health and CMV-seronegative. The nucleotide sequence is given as TGTGCCAGCAGCCCACAGGGAAACACTGAAGCTTTCTTT. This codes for CASSPQGNTEAFF.